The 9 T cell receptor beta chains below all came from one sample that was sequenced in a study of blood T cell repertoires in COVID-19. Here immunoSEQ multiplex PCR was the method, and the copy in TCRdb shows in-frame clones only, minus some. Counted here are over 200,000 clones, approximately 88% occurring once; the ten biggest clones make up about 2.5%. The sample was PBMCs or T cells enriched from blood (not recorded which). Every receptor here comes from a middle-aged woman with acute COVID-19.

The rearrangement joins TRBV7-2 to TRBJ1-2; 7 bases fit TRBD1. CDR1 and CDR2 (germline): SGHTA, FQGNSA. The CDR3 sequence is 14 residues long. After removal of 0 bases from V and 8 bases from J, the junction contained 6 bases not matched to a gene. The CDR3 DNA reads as TGTGCCAGCAGCTTAGCCAGACAGGGACGGGGCTACACCTTC. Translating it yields CASSLARQGRGYTF.

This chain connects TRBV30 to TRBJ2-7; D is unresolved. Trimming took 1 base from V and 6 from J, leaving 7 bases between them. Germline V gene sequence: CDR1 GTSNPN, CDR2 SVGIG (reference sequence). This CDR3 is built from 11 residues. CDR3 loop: CAWSDRSEQYF. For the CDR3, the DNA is TGTGCCTGGAGTGACCGGAGCGAGCAGTACTTC.

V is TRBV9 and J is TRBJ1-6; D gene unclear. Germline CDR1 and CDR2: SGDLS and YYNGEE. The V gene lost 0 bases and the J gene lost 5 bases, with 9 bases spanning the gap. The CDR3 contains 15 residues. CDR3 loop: CASSVGQVDNSPLHF. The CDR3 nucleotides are TGTGCCAGCAGCGTAGGGCAGGTAGATAATTCACCCCTCCACTTT.

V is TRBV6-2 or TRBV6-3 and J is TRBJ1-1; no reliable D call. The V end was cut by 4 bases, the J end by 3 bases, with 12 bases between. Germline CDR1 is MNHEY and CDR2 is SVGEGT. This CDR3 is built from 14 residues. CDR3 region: CASSFAGADTEAFF. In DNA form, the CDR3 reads TGTGCCAGCAGTTTTGCGGGAGCAGACACTGAAGCTTTCTTT.

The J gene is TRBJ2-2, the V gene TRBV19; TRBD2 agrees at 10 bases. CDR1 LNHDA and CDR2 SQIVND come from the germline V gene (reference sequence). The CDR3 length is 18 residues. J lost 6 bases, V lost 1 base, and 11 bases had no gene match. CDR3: CASSIVVLAGVKAGELFF. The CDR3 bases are TGTGCCAGTAGTATAGTTGTCCTAGCGGGAGTAAAGGCCGGGGAGCTGTTTTTT.

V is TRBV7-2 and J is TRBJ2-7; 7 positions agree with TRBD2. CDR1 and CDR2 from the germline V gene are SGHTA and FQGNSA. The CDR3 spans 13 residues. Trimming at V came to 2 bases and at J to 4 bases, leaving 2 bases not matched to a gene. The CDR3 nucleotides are TGTGCCAGCAGCTTAAGGGAGGGGTACGAGCAGTACGTC. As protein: CASSLREGYEQYV.

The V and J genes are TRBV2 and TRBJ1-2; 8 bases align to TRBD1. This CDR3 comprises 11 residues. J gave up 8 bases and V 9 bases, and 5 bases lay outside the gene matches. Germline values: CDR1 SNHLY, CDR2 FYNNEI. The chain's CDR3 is CASGGQAGYTF. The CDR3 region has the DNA TGTGCCAGTGGGGGACAGGCGGGCTACACCTTC. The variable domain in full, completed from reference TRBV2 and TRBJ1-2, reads EPEVTQTPSHQVTQMGQEVILRCVPISNHLYFYWYRQILGQKVEFLVSFYNNEISEKSEIFDDQFSVERPDGSNFTLKIRSTKLEDSAMYFCASGGQAGYTFGSGTRLTVV.

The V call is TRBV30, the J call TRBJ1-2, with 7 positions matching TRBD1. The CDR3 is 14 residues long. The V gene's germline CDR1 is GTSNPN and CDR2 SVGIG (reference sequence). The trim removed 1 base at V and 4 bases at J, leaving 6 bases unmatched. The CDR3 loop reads CAWSETGKAYGYTF. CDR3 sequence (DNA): TGTGCCTGGAGTGAGACAGGGAAGGCCTATGGCTACACCTTC.

Written as DNA, the CDR3 is TGTGCCAGCAGGGGGACAGGGTCACCTGGGGAGCAGTACTTC. Amino acids: CASRGTGSPGEQYF. The chain recombines TRBV2 with TRBJ2-7; 9 nucleotides align to TRBD1. Per germline, CDR1 SNHLY and CDR2 FYNNEI. This CDR3 has 14 amino acids. V was pared by 6 bases and J by 7 bases, with 10 bases of the junction left unmatched.